This T cell receptor beta chain originates from a study of HIV-infected patients and healthy controls. Notes on the study in general: Comparisons were complicated because patients and controls had unequal numbers of distinct sequences.

No cell fractionation was done, so the repertoire covers all unsorted peripheral blood T cells. Alpha and beta constant-region primers primed reverse transcription of approximately 460 ng RNA. Separate chain-specific third strand synthesis with multiplexing indices produced the alpha and beta libraries. All rearrangements within a chain used one primer pair; cDNA molecules carried barcodes. One entry per CDR3 protein, called by TCRdb with MiXCR from the 5' RACE reads. This table holds around 8,800 distinct CDR3 sequences, around 7% found once. The V end was cut by 1 base, the J end by 4 bases, with 10 bases between. CDR1 is SNHLY and CDR2 is FYNNEI in the germline V gene. This CDR3 spans 14 amino acids. This clonotype was observed a handful of times. The antigen is not known.

The source of this sequence is an adult with HIV infection. This specimen was blood, taken before antiretroviral therapy. This chain uses TRBV2 with TRBJ2-5, with D unclear. This chain's CDR3 is CASSEEAPRETQYF. CDR3 sequence (DNA): TGTGCCAGCAGTGAAGAGGCCCCCCGAGAGACCCAGTACTTC.